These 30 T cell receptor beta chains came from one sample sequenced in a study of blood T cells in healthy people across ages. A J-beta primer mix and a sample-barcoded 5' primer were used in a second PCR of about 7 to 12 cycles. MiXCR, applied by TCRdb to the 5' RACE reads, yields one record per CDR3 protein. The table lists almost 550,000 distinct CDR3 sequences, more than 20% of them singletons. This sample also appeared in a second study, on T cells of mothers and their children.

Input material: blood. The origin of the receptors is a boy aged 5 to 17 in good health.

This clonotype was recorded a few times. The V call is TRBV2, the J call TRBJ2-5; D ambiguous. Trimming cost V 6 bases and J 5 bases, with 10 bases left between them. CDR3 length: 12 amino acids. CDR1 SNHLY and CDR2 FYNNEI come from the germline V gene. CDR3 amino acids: CASRLVGETQYF. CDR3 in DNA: TGTGCCAGCAGGCTAGTCGGGGAGACCCAGTACTTC.

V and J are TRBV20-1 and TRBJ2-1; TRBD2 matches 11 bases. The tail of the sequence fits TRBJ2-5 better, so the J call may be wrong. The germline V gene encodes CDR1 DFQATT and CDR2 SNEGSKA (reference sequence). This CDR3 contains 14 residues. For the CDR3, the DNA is TGCAGTGCCCGACTAGCGGGAACCCTATCCGCCCAGTACTTC. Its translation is CSARLAGTLSAQYF.

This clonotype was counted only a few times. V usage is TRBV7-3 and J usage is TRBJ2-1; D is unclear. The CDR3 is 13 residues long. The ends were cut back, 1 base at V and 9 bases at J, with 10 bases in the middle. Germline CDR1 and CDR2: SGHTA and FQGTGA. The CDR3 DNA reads TGTGCCAGCAGCTTAATAGGCGGTAGTGAGCAGTTCTTC. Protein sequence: CASSLIGGSEQFF.

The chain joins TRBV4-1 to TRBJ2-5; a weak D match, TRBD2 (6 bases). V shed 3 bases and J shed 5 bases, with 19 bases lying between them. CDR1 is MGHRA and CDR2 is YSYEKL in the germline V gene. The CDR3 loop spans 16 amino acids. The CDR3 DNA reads TGCGCCAGCAGCCATGCAGATCGGGCGGGGAAGGAGACCCAGTACTTC. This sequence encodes CASSHADRAGKETQYF.

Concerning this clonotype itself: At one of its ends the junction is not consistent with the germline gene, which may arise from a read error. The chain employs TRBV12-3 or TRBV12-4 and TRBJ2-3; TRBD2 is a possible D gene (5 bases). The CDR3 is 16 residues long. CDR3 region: CASSTLPGSEADTQCF. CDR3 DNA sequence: TGTGCCAGCAGCACCCTACCGGGATCCGAAGCGGATACGCAGTGTTTT.

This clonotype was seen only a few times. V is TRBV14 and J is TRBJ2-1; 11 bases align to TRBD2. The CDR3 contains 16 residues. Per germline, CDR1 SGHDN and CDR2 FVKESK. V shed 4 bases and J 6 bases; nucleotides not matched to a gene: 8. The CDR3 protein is CASSRTLAGVGNEQFF. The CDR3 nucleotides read TGTGCCAGCAGCCGGACACTAGCGGGAGTTGGCAATGAGCAGTTCTTC.

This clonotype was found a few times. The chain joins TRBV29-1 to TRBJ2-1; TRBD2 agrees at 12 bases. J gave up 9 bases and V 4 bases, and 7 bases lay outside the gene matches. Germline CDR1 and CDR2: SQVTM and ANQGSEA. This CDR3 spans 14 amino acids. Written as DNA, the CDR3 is TGCAGCGTTGTCCTCGGACTAGCGGGATCTGAGCAGTTCTTC. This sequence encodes CSVVLGLAGSEQFF.

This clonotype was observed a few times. For the CDR3, the DNA is TGTGCCAGCAGTCCTAGCGGGAGGTTTGTCAATGAGCAGTTCTTC. It encodes CASSPSGRFVNEQFF. The chain is built from TRBV28 and TRBJ2-1, with 11 bases lining up with TRBD2. Germline V gene lookup returns CDR1 MDHEN and CDR2 SYDVKM. The CDR3 covers 15 residues. Trimming at V came to 5 bases and at J to 6 bases, leaving 6 bases not matched to a gene. The complete variable domain, with remaining parts taken from reference TRBV28 and TRBJ2-1, reads DVKVTQSSRYLVKRTGEKVFLECVQDMDHENMFWYRQDPGLGLRLIYFSYDVKMKEKGDIPEGYSVSREKKERFSLILESASTNQTSMYLCASSPSGRFVNEQFFGPGTRLTVL.

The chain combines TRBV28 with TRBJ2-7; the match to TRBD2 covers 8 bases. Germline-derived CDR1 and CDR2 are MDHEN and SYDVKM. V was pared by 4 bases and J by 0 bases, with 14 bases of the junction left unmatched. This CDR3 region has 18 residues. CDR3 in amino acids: CASSSPRLLAEASYEQYF. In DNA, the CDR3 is TGTGCCAGCAGTTCCCCGAGACTACTAGCGGAGGCCTCCTACGAGCAGTACTTC.

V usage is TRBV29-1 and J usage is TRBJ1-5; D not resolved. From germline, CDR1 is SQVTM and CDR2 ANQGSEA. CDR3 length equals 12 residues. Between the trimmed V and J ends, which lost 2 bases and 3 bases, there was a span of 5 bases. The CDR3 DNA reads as TGCAGCGTTGAACAGATCAATCAGCCCCAGCATTTT. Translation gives CSVEQINQPQHF.

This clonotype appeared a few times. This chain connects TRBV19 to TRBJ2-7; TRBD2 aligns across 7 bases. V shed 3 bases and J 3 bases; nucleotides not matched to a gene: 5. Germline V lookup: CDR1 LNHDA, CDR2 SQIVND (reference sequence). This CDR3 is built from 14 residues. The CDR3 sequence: CASSMMASGYEQYF. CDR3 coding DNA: TGTGCCAGTAGTATGATGGCTAGCGGCTACGAGCAGTACTTC.

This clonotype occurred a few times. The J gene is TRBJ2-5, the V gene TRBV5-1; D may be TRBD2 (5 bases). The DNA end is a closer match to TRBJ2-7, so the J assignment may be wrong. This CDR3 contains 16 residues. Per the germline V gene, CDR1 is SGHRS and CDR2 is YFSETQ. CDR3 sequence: CASSYAGRTRSYEQYF. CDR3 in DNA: TGCGCCAGCAGCTACGCCGGACGGACTCGCTCCTACGAGCAGTACTTC.

The CDR3 DNA sequence: TGCGCCAGCAGCCAAGATCCGACGGCGACCCAGTACTTC. The encoded protein is CASSQDPTATQYF. The chain is built from TRBV4-1 and TRBJ2-5; D is undetermined. The V end lost 0 bases, the J end lost 7 bases, and 9 bases lay between the germline ends. From germline, CDR1 is MGHRA and CDR2 YSYEKL. This CDR3 comprises 13 residues.

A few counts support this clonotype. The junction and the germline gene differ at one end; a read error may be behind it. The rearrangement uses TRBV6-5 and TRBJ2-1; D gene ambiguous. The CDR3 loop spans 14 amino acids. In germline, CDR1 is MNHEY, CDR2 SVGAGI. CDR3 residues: CASSYARANNEQLF. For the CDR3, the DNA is TGTGCCAGCAGTTATGCCCGGGCAAACAATGAGCAGCTCTTC.

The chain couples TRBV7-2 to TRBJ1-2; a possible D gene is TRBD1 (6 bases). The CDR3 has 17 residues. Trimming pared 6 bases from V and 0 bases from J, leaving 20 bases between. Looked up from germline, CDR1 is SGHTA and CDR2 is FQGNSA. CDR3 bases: TGTGCCAGCAGTCCCCGTGGGGGGCAGTCCACTAACTATGGCTACACCTTC. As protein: CASSPRGGQSTNYGYTF.

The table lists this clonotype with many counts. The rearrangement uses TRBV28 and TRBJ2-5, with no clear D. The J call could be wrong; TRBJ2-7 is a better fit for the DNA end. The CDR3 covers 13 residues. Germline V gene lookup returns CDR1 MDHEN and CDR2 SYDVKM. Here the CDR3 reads CASSLQNSYEQYF. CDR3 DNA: TGTGCCAGCAGTTTACAGAACTCCTACGAGCAGTACTTC.

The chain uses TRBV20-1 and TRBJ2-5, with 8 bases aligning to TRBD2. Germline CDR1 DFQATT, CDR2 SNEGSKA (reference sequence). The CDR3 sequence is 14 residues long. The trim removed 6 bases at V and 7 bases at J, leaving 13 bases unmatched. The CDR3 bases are TGCAGTGCCTGGTCCCTAGCGGGCGATGGGACCCAGTACTTC. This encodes CSAWSLAGDGTQYF.

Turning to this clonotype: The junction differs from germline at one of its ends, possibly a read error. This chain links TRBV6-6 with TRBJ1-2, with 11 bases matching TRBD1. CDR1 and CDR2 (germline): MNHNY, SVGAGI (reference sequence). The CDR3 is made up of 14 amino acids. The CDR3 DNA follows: TGTGCCAGCACCGAGGGACAGGGGGACGATGGCTACCCCTTC. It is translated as CASTEGQGDDGYPF.

The CDR3 DNA reads as TGCGCCAGCAGCCAAGAGGCGAGTCCTACTTTCCAGCAGTACTTC. Residues: CASSQEASPTFQQYF. The chain links TRBV4-3 to TRBJ2-7; D is unclear. The CDR3 runs to 15 residues. Germline V gives CDR1 LGHNA, CDR2 YSLEER. Trimming removed 0 bases from V and 8 bases from J, with 17 bases in between.

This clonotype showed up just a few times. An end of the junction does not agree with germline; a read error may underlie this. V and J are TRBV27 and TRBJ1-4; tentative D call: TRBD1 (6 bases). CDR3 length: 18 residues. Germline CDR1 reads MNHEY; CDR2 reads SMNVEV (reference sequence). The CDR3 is CANSRRYLRTATNEKLFF. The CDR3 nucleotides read TGTGCCAACAGTCGCCGGTATCTCCGGACAGCAACTAATGAAAAACTGTTTTTT.

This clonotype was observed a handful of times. The CDR3 spells CASSPPLGQGAREKLFF. CDR3 bases: TGTGCCAGCTCACCACCTCTGGGACAGGGGGCGCGTGAAAAACTGTTTTTT. The gene calls are TRBV18 and TRBJ1-4; 12 nucleotides align to TRBD1. The germline CDR1 and CDR2 sequences are KGHSH and LQKENI. This CDR3 has 17 amino acids. The junction had 6 bases not matched to a gene; V was cut back by 0 bases and J by 7 bases.

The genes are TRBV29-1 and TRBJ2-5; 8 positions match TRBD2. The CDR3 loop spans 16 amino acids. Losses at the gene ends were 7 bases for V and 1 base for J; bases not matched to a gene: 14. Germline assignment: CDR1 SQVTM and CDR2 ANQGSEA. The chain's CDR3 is CSGTKGYSGAQETQYF. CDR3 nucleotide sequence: TGCAGCGGTACCAAAGGTTATAGCGGGGCCCAAGAGACCCAGTACTTC.

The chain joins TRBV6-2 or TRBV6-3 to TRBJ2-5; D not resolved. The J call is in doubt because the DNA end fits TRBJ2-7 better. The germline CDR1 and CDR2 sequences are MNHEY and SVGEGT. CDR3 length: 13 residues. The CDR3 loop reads CASSYGPGYEQYF. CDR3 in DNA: TGTGCCAGCAGTTACGGGCCAGGATACGAGCAGTACTTC.

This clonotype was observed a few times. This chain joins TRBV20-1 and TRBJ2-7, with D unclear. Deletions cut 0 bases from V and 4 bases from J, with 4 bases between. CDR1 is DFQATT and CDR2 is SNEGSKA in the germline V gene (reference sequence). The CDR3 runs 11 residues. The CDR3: CSAREGYEQYF. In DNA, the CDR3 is TGCAGTGCTAGAGAGGGGTACGAGCAGTACTTC.

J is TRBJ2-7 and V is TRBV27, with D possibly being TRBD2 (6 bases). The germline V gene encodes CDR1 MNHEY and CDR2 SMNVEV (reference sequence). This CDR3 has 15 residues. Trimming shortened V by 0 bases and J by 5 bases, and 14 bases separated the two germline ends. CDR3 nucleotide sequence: TGTGCCAGCAGTTTATCACGACGGGGGTCCCACGAGCAGTACTTC. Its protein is CASSLSRRGSHEQYF.

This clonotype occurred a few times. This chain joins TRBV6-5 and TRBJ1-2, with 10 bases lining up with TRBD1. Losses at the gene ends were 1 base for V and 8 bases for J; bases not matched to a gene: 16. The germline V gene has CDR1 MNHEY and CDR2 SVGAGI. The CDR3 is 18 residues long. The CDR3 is CASSYLGPRQGATGGYTF. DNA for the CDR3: TGTGCCAGCAGTTACTTGGGGCCAAGACAGGGGGCAACGGGGGGCTACACCTTC.

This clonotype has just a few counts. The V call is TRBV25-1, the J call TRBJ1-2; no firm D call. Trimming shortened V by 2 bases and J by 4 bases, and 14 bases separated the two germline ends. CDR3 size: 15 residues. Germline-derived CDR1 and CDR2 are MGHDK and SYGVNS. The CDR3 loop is CASSEVGERSYGYTF. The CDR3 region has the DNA TGTGCCAGCAGTGAAGTCGGGGAGAGGAGCTATGGCTACACCTTC.

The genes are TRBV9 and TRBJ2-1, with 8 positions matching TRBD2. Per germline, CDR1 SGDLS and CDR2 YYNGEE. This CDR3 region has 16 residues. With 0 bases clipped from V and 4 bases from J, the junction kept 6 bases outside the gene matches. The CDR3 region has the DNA TGTGCCAGCAGCGTAGTCAGCGGGGGACGATACAATGAGCAGTTCTTC. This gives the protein CASSVVSGGRYNEQFF. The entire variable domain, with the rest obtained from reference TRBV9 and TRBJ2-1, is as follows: DSGVTQTPKHLITATGQRVTLRCSPRSGDLSVYWYQQSLDQGLQFLIQYYNGEERAKGNILERFSAQQFPDLHSELNLSSLELGDSALYFCASSVVSGGRYNEQFFGPGTRLTVL.

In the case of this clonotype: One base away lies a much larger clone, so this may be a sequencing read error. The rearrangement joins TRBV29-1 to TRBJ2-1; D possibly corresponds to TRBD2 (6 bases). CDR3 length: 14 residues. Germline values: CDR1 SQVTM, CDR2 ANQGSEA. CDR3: CSVAGGRGSDDQFF. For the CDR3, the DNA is TGCAGCGTCGCTGGGGGGAGAGGATCCGATGACCAGTTCTTC.

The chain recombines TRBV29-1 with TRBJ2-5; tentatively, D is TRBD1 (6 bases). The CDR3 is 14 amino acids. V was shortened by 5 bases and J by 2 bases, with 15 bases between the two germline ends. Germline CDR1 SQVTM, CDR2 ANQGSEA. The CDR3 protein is CSVLQSDRQETQYF. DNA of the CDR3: TGCAGCGTTCTTCAATCCGACAGGCAAGAGACCCAGTACTTC.